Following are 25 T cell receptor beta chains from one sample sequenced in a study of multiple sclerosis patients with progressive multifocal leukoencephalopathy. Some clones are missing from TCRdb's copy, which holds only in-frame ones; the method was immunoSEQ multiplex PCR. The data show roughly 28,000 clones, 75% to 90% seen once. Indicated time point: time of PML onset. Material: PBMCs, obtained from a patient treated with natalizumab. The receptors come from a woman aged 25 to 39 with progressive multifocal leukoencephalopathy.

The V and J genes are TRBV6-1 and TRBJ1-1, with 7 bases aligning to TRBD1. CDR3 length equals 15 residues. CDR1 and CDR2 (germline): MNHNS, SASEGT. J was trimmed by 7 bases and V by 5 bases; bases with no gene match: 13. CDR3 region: CASSPGGRGRGEAFF. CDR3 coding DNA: TGTGCCAGCAGTCCTGGTGGGAGGGGGCGGGGTGAAGCTTTCTTT.

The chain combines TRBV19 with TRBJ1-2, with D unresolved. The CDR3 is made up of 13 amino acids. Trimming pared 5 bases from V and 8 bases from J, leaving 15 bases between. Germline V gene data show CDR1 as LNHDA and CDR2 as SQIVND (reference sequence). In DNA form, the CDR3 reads TGTGCCAGTAGTCAGACGACACGGCGGGGCTACACCTTC. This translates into CASSQTTRRGYTF.

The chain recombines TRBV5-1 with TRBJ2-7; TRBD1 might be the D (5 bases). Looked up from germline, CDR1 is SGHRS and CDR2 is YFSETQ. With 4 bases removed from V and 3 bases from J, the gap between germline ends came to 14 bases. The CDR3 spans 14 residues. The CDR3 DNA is TGCGCCAGCAGCCGGTCAGGGAATAGCTACGAGCAGTACTTC. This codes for CASSRSGNSYEQYF.

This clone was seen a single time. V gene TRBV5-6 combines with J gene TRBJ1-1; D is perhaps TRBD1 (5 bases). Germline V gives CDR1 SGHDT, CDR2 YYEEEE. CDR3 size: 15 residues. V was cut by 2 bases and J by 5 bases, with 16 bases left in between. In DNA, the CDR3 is TGTGCCAGCAGCTTTTCCCGCAGAGGGGCGACTGAAGCTTTCTTT. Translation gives CASSFSRRGATEAFF.

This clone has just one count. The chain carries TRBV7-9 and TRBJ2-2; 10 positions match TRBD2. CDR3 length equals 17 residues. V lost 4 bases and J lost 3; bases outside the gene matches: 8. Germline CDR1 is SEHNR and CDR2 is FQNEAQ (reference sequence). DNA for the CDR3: TGTGCCAGCAGCTCACCACCTAGCGGGAGTTACACCGGGGAGCTGTTTTTT. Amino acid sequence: CASSSPPSGSYTGELFF.

CDR3 in amino acids: CASSLGNSYEQYF. In DNA form, the CDR3 reads TGTGCCAGCAGTCTCGGTAACTCCTACGAGCAGTACTTC. The rearrangement links TRBV27 to TRBJ2-7; D uncertain. The V gene lost 5 bases and the J gene lost 0 bases, with 8 bases spanning the gap. Germline V gene sequence: CDR1 MNHEY, CDR2 SMNVEV (reference sequence). CDR3 size: 13 residues.

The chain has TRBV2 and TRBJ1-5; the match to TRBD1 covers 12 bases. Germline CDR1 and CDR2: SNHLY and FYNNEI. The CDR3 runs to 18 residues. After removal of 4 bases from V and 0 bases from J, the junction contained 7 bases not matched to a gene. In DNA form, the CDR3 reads TGTGCCAGCAGTGGGGGACAGGGGGCTAAGAATAGCAATCAGCCCCAGCATTTT. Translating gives CASSGGQGAKNSNQPQHF.

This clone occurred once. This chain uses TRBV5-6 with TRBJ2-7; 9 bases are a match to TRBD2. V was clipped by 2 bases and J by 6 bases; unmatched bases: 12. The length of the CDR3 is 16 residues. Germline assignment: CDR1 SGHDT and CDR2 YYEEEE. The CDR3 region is CASSLPAGGAVREQYF. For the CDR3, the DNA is TGTGCCAGCAGCTTACCTGCGGGAGGGGCCGTCCGCGAGCAGTACTTC.

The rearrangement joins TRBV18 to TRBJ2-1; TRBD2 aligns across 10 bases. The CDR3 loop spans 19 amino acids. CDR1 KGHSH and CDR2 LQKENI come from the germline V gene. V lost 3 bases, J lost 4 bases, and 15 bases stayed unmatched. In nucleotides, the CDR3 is TGTGCCAGCTCACCTCCTAGCGGGAGCGGGGCCAACCAATACAATGAGCAGTTCTTC. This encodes CASSPPSGSGANQYNEQFF.

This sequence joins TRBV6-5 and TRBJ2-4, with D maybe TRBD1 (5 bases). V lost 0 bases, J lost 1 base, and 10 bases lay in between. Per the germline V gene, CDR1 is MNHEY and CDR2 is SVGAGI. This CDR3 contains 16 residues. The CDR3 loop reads CASSYSGPSAKNIQYF. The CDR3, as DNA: TGTGCCAGCAGTTACTCGGGGCCGTCGGCCAAAAACATTCAGTACTTC.

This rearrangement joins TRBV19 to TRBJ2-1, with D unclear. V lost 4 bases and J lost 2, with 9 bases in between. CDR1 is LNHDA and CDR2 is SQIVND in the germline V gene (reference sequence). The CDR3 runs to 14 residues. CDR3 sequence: CASSSTATYNEQFF. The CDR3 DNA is TGTGCCAGTAGTAGCACCGCTACCTACAATGAGCAGTTCTTC.

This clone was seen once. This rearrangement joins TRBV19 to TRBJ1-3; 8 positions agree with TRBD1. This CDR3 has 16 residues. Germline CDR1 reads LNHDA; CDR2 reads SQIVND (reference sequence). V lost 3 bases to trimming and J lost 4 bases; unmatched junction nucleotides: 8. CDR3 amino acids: CASSIPGQGFGNTIYF. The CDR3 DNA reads TGTGCCAGTAGTATCCCCGGACAGGGCTTCGGAAACACCATATATTTT.

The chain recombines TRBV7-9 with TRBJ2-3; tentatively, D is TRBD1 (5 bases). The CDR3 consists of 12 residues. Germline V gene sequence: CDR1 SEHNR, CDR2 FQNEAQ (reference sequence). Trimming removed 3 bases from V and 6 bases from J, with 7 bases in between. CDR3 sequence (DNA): TGTGCCAGCAGCTTTGGGGCGGATACGCAGTATTTT. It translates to CASSFGADTQYF.

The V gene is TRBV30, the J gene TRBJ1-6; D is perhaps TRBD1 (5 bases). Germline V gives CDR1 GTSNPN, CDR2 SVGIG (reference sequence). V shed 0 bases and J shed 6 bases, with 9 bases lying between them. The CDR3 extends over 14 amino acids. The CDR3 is CAWSVAGRNSPLHF. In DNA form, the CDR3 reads TGTGCCTGGAGTGTAGCAGGGCGTAATTCACCCCTCCACTTT.

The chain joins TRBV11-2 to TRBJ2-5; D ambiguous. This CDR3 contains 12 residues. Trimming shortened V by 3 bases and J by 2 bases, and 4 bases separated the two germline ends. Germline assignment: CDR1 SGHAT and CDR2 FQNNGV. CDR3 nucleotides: TGTGCCAGCAGCTTGGGGCAAGAGACCCAGTACTTC. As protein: CASSLGQETQYF.

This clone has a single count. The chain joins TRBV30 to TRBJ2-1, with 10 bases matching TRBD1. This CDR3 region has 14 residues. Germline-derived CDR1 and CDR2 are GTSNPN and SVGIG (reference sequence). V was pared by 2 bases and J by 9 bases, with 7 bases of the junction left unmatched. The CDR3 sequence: CAWSTRQGASEQFF. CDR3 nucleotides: TGTGCCTGGAGTACACGACAGGGGGCGAGTGAGCAGTTCTTC. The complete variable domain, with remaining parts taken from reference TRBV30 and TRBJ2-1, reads SQTIHQWPATLVQPVGSPLSLECTVEGTSNPNLYWYRQAAGRGLQLLFYSVGIGQISSEVPQNLSASRPQDRQFILSSKKLLLSDSGFYLCAWSTRQGASEQFFGPGTRLTVL.

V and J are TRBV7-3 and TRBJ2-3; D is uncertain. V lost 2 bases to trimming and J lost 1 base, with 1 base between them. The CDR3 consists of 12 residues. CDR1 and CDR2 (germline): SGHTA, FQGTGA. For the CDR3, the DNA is TGTGCCAGCAGCTTAGGCACAGATACGCAGTATTTT. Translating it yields CASSLGTDTQYF.

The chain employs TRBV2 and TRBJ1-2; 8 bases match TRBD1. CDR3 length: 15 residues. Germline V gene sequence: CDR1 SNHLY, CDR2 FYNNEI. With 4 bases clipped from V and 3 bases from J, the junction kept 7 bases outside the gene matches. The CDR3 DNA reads TGTGCCAGCAGTGGAGGACAGGGCGGGGACTATGGCTACACCTTC. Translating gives CASSGGQGGDYGYTF.

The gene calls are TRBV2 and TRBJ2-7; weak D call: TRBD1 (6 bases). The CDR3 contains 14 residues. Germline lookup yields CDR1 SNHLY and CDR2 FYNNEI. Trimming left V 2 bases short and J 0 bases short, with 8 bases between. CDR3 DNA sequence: TGTGCCAGCAGTGAACAGGGGAGCTCCTACGAGCAGTACTTC. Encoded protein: CASSEQGSSYEQYF.

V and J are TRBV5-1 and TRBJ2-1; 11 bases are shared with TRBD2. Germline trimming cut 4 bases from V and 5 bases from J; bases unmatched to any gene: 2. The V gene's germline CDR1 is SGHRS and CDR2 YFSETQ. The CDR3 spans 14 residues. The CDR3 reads CASSPGLADNEQFF. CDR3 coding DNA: TGCGCCAGCAGCCCGGGACTAGCGGACAATGAGCAGTTCTTC.

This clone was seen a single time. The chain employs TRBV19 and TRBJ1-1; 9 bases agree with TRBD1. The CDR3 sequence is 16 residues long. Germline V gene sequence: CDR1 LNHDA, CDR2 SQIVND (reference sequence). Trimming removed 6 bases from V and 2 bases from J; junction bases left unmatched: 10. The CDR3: CASSPGTGRINTEAFF. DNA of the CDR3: TGTGCCAGTAGCCCCGGGACAGGGAGAATAAACACTGAAGCTTTCTTT. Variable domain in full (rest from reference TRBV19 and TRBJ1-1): DGGITQSPKYLFRKEGQNVTLSCEQNLNHDAMYWYRQDPGQGLRLIYYSQIVNDFQKGDIAEGYSVSREKKESFPLTVTSAQKNPTAFYLCASSPGTGRINTEAFFGQGTRLTVV.

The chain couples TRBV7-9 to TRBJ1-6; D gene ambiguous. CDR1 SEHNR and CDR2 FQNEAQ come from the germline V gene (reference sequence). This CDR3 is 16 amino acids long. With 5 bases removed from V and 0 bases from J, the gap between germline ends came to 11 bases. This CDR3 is CASSPGASSYNSPLHF. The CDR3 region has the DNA TGTGCCAGCAGCCCCGGAGCCAGCTCCTATAATTCACCCCTCCACTTT.

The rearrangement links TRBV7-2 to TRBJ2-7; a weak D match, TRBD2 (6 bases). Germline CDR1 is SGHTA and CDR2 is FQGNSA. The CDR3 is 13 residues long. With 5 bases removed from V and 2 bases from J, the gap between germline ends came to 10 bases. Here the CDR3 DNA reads TGTGCCAGCAGCCGGCGGGAAGCCTACGAGCAGTACTTC. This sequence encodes CASSRREAYEQYF.

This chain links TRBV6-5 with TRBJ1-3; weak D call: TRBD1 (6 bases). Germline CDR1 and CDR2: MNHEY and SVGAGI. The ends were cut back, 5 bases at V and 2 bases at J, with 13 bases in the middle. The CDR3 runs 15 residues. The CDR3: CASSPQGKAGNTIYF. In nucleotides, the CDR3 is TGTGCCAGCAGTCCACAGGGAAAAGCTGGAAACACCATATATTTT.

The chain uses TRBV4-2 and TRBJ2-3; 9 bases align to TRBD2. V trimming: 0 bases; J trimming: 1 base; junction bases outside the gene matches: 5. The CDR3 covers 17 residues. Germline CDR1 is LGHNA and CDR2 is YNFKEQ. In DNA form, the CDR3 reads TGTGCCAGCAGCCAAGATGGGGTAGCGGGGGGCACAGATACGCAGTATTTT. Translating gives CASSQDGVAGGTDTQYF.